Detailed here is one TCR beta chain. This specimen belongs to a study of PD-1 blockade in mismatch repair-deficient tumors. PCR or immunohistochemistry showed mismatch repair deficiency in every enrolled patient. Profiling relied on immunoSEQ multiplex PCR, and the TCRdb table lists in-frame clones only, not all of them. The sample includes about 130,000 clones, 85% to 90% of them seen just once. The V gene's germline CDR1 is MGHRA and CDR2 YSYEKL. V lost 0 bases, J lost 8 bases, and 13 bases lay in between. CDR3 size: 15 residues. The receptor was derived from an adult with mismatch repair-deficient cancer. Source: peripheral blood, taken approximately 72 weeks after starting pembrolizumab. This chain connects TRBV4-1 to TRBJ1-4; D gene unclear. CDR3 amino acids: CASSQDDRVGEKLFF. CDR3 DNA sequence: TGCGCCAGCAGCCAAGATGACCGGGTAGGAGAAAAACTGTTTTTT.